Following are 13 T cell receptor beta chains from one sample sequenced in a study of patients and donors after allogeneic stem cell transplantation. TCRdb independently ran MiXCR on the RT-PCR reads; one entry per CDR3 protein. This table has about 960,000 distinct CDR3 sequences, roughly 18% appearing once. Sequencing was done on a sample of blood, either unsorted or a sorted T cell fraction (not recorded which). The receptors originated from a human donor who was either an allogeneic HSCT recipient or a stem cell or donor lymphocyte infusion donor (not recorded which). It is not recorded whose cells these are; they may come from a transplant donor.

This clonotype has more than one count but fewer than ten. V gene TRBV7-2 combines with J gene TRBJ1-2; the match to TRBD1 covers 9 bases. Germline V CDR1 and CDR2: SGHTA, FQGNSA. The CDR3 totals 13 residues. J gave up 7 bases and V 5 bases, and 5 bases lay outside the gene matches. In nucleotides, the CDR3 is TGTGCCAGCAGCGGGGGACAGGGTGGTGGCTACACCTTC. This codes for CASSGGQGGGYTF.

The chain recombines TRBV5-1 with TRBJ2-7; 12 nucleotides match TRBD2. CDR3 length: 17 residues. Germline lookup yields CDR1 SGHRS and CDR2 YFSETQ. V trimming: 7 bases; J trimming: 4 bases; junction bases outside the gene matches: 15. CDR3 nucleotide sequence: TGCGCCAGCTCTCGAGGGCTAGCGGGAGGGGACGGGTACGAGCAGTACTTC. Encoded protein: CASSRGLAGGDGYEQYF.

This clonotype was observed at least ten times. The V gene is TRBV12-3 or TRBV12-4, the J gene TRBJ2-7; the match to TRBD2 covers 8 bases. The CDR3 extends over 14 amino acids. V trimming: 6 bases; J trimming: 0 bases; junction bases outside the gene matches: 4. In DNA, the CDR3 is TGTGCCAGCAGATGGGGACTAGTCTCCTACGAGCAGTACTTC. Encoded protein: CASRWGLVSYEQYF.

The chain recombines TRBV9 with TRBJ2-2; TRBD1 or TRBD2 may be the D gene (5 bases each). The CDR3 is 17 residues long. The V gene lost 0 bases and the J gene lost 7 bases, with 19 bases spanning the gap. From germline, CDR1 is SGDLS and CDR2 YYNGEE. The CDR3 DNA sequence: TGTGCCAGCAGCGTAGTGGGGGTCCGGCCGGCACACGGGGAGCTGTTTTTT. Translating gives CASSVVGVRPAHGELFF. Together with reference TRBV9 and TRBJ2-2, the CDR3 gives the full variable domain: DSGVTQTPKHLITATGQRVTLRCSPRSGDLSVYWYQQSLDQGLQFLIQYYNGEERAKGNILERFSAQQFPDLHSELNLSSLELGDSALYFCASSVVGVRPAHGELFFGEGSRLTVL.

V usage is TRBV5-6 and J usage is TRBJ2-7; D possibly corresponds to TRBD1 (6 bases). Trimming removed 0 bases at V and 5 bases at J, with 18 bases between. There are 16 residues in the CDR3. Germline CDR1 SGHDT, CDR2 YYEEEE. The DNA for the CDR3 is TGTGCCAGCAGCTTGGAGTGGTGGGCAGGGGATAACGAGCAGTACTTC. This translates into CASSLEWWAGDNEQYF.

The genes are TRBV6-1 and TRBJ2-3; D perhaps matches TRBD1 (6 bases). Looked up from germline, CDR1 is MNHNS and CDR2 is SASEGT. The CDR3 loop spans 15 amino acids. The V and J ends lost 5 bases and 3 bases respectively, with 15 bases between them. The CDR3 nucleotides read TGTGCCAGCAGTCAAAGACTTACAGGGACAGATACGCAGTATTTT. Protein sequence: CASSQRLTGTDTQYF.

This clonotype appeared a few times. The chain has TRBV6-5 and TRBJ2-7; the match to TRBD2 covers 8 bases. The germline gives CDR1 MNHEY, CDR2 SVGAGI. The CDR3 is 17 amino acids. J was trimmed by 6 bases and V by 0 bases; bases with no gene match: 13. The CDR3 here is CASSYSPFREGLPEQYF. CDR3 in DNA: TGTGCCAGCAGTTACTCCCCTTTTCGGGAGGGCCTCCCCGAGCAGTACTTC.

The V call is TRBV29-1, the J call TRBJ2-7; D unclear. The germline gives CDR1 SQVTM, CDR2 ANQGSEA. This CDR3 is 13 amino acids long. V lost 4 bases and J lost 4, with 14 bases in between. The CDR3 spells CSVASVVGYEQYF. Here the CDR3 DNA reads TGCAGCGTTGCCTCGGTAGTTGGGTACGAGCAGTACTTC.

This clonotype was observed a few times. V and J are TRBV20-1 and TRBJ1-6, with D perhaps TRBD1 (5 bases). Germline CDR1 reads DFQATT; CDR2 reads SNEGSKA (reference sequence). The germline V and J ends were trimmed by 0 bases and 10 bases, with 10 bases remaining between them. CDR3 length: 13 amino acids. The CDR3 DNA reads TGCAGTGCTAGAGACAGGGTACGATCACCCCTCCACTTT. It codes for CSARDRVRSPLHF.

This clonotype occurred a few times. The chain has TRBV25-1 and TRBJ1-1; D might be TRBD1 (6 bases). This CDR3 spans 13 amino acids. Per the germline V gene, CDR1 is MGHDK and CDR2 is SYGVNS. The germline V and J ends were trimmed by 3 bases and 7 bases, with 12 bases remaining between them. CDR3 DNA sequence: TGTGCCAGCAGTGAGGGTCAGGGGCTTGAAGCTTTCTTT. Translation: CASSEGQGLEAFF. Full variable domain (outside the CDR3, taken from reference TRBV25-1 and TRBJ1-1): EADIYQTPRYLVIGTGKKITLECSQTMGHDKMYWYQQDPGMELHLIHYSYGVNSTEKGDLSSESTVSRIRTEHFPLTLESARPSHTSQYLCASSEGQGLEAFFGQGTRLTVV.

This clonotype has only a few counts. V and J are TRBV6-5 and TRBJ1-1; 8 nucleotides match TRBD1. Trimming at V came to 0 bases and at J to 4 bases, leaving 13 bases not matched to a gene. The CDR3 is made up of 18 amino acids. CDR1 MNHEY and CDR2 SVGAGI come from the germline V gene. The CDR3 is CASSYSIIQGAGGTEAFF. CDR3 DNA sequence: TGTGCCAGCAGTTACTCGATAATCCAGGGGGCGGGAGGCACTGAAGCTTTCTTT.

In this sample, this clonotype turned up a few times. The J gene is TRBJ2-1, the V gene TRBV29-1; a possible D gene is TRBD1 (5 bases). The germline V gene encodes CDR1 SQVTM and CDR2 ANQGSEA. V lost 3 bases, J lost 3 bases, and 6 bases lay in between. The CDR3 has 12 amino acids. The CDR3 nucleotides read TGCAGCGTTGAGGGGCGCTACAATGAGCAGTTCTTC. Its protein is CSVEGRYNEQFF.

The chain couples TRBV10-3 to TRBJ2-7; weak D call: TRBD1 (5 bases). CDR3 length: 13 residues. Deletions cut 8 bases from V and 5 bases from J, with 16 bases between. Per germline, CDR1 ENHRY and CDR2 SYGVKD. CDR3 residues: CAIGVRARDEQYF. In DNA form, the CDR3 reads TGTGCCATCGGTGTACGGGCCAGGGACGAGCAGTACTTC.